The rows below give T cell receptor beta chains drawn from one sample of a study of PD-1 blockade in classical Hodgkin lymphoma. Assay: immunoSEQ multiplex PCR; the TCRdb copy retains only in-frame clones and omits some. This table has around 60,000 clones, around 90% appearing once. The sample consisted of peripheral blood mononuclear cells (PBMCs), taken before the fourth cycle of nivolumab. These receptors were taken from a human donor with classical Hodgkin lymphoma. The CDR3 runs from the conserved cysteine through the conserved F or W. Each record gives: J gene, V gene, D gene, CDR3 DNA, CDR3 protein. The D gene is left open where the match is weak.

J: TRBJ1-5; V: TRBV6-1; D: TRBD1; DNA: TGTGCCAGCACCTACGGACAGGGGTCTAATCAGCCCCAGCATTTT; CDR3: CASTYGQGSNQPQHF
J: TRBJ2-4; V: TRBV5-6; D: NA; DNA: TGTGCCAGCAGCTTGTTTCCGGGGGCTTATCAGTACTTC; CDR3: CASSLFPGAYQYF
J: TRBJ1-2; V: TRBV25-1; D: NA; DNA: TGTGCCAGCAGTTCTAACCTCTATGGCTACACCTTC; CDR3: CASSSNLYGYTF
J: TRBJ1-2; V: TRBV7-9; D: TRBD1; DNA: TGTGCCAGCAGCTTAATGACAGGGGGCAATGGCTACACCTTC; CDR3: CASSLMTGGNGYTF
J: TRBJ1-5; V: TRBV12-5; D: NA; DNA: TGTGCTAGTAGAGGGACCGCGATGCGTCAGCCCCAGCATTTT; CDR3: CASRGTAMRQPQHF
J: TRBJ1-2; V: TRBV11-2; D: NA; DNA: TGTGCCAGCAGCTCTGAGGGTTATGGCTACACCTTC; CDR3: CASSSEGYGYTF
J: TRBJ2-7; V: TRBV19; D: NA; DNA: TGTGCCAGTAGTGAGGGCAGGGGACGAAACGAGCAGTACTTC; CDR3: CASSEGRGRNEQYF
J: TRBJ2-3; V: TRBV27; D: NA; DNA: TGTGCCAGCAGTTTAGTCTTGGGCACAGATACGCAGTATTTT; CDR3: CASSLVLGTDTQYF
J: TRBJ1-2; V: TRBV23-1; D: TRBD1; DNA: TGCGCCAGCGTGGACAGGGGGACATGTGGCTACACCTTC; CDR3: CASVDRGTCGYTF
J: TRBJ1-3; V: TRBV19; D: NA; DNA: TGTGCCAGTATGGGGCCCGGAAACACCATATATTTT; CDR3: CASMGPGNTIYF
J: TRBJ2-5; V: TRBV2; D: NA; DNA: TGTGCCAGCCTGGGGGATAAGGGGGGGACCCAGTACTTC; CDR3: CASLGDKGGTQYF
J: TRBJ1-1; V: TRBV18; D: NA; DNA: TGTGCCAGCTCACCACCCAGTACGCTGAACACTGAAGCTTTCTTT; CDR3: CASSPPSTLNTEAFF
J: TRBJ2-7; V: TRBV9; D: NA; DNA: TGTGCCAGCAGCGTAGAGGACAGTATCTACGAGCAGTACTTC; CDR3: CASSVEDSIYEQYF
J: TRBJ1-2; V: TRBV19; D: NA; DNA: TGTGCCAGTGGGGAAGGTCCCTACTATGGCTACACCTTC; CDR3: CASGEGPYYGYTF
J: TRBJ2-2; V: TRBV5-1; D: NA; DNA: TGCGCCAGCAGCCCTCCGGGGCGGGGGCCATACACCGGGGAGCTGTTTTTT; CDR3: CASSPPGRGPYTGELFF
J: TRBJ1-6; V: TRBV4-2; D: TRBD1; DNA: TGTGCCAGCAGCCGAGACAGGGGCCTGGGGTGGTCACCCCTCCACTTT; CDR3: CASSRDRGLGWSPLHF